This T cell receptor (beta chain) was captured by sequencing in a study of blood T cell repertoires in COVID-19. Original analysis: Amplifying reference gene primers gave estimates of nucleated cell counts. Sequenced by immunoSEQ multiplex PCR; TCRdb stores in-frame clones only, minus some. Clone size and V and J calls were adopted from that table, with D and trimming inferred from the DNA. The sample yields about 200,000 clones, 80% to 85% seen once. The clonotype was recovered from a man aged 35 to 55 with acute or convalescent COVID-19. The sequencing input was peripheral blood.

The CDR3 DNA reads TGTGCCAGCCACGGGACACTTTACCAAGAGACCCAGTACTTC. It is translated as CASHGTLYQETQYF. The chain uses TRBV6-1 and TRBJ2-5; D is possibly TRBD1 (6 bases). The germline gives CDR1 MNHNS, CDR2 SASEGT. The CDR3 is 14 residues long. Trimming removed 8 bases at V and 0 bases at J, with 13 bases between.